This is a list of T cell receptor beta chains from one sample in a study of blood T cell repertoires in COVID-19. Here immunoSEQ multiplex PCR was the method, and the copy in TCRdb shows in-frame clones only, minus some. The sample holds a few hundred thousand clones, more than 70% seen once. The specimen was peripheral blood. The receptors derive from a man aged 40-49 years with acute or convalescent COVID-19. The CDR3 runs from the conserved cysteine through the conserved F or W. Fields, in order: clone size, D gene, V gene, J gene, CDR3 protein, CDR3 DNA. A D gene is named only where the DNA matches it firmly. Only some rows state a clone size, as once, few, many or a class for expanded clones.

few,TRBD1,TRBV27,TRBJ2-1,CASSSTGGAYNEQFF,TGTGCCAGCAGTTCCACAGGGGGCGCGTACAATGAGCAGTTCTTC
NA,NA,TRBV5-1,TRBJ2-1,CASTWGGLAEQFF,TGCGCCAGCACCTGGGGAGGCCTTGCGGAGCAGTTCTTC
NA,NA,TRBV6-5,TRBJ1-1,CASSPGGGITEAFF,TGTGCCAGCAGTCCCGGGGGAGGGATCACTGAAGCTTTCTTT
NA,NA,TRBV7-9,TRBJ1-1,CASSLDGTGGAFF,TGTGCCAGCAGCTTAGACGGGACGGGAGGAGCTTTCTTT
NA,TRBD1,TRBV5-1,TRBJ1-2,CASSLGDRASGGYTF,TGCGCCAGCAGCTTGGGGGACAGGGCCTCGGGTGGCTACACCTTC
NA,NA,TRBV9,TRBJ2-3,CASSVGGEATDTQYF,TGTGCCAGCAGCGTAGGCGGGGAGGCCACAGATACGCAGTATTTT
NA,NA,TRBV6-6,TRBJ1-6,CASSYSKGGDSPLHF,TGTGCCAGCAGTTACTCGAAGGGGGGGGATTCACCCCTCCACTTT
NA,TRBD1,TRBV4-1,TRBJ1-3,CASSPTGHGNTIYF,TGCGCCAGCAGCCCGACAGGGCATGGAAACACCATATATTTT
NA,TRBD1,TRBV28,TRBJ1-2,CASSFGTGGYGYTF,TGTGCCAGCAGTTTCGGGACAGGGGGCTATGGCTACACCTTC
NA,NA,TRBV7-9,TRBJ1-5,CASSSTGFWQPQHF,TGTGCCAGCAGCTCCACAGGGTTCTGGCAGCCCCAGCATTTT
NA,NA,TRBV29-1,TRBJ2-7,CSVEPRRDEQYF,TGCAGCGTTGAACCAAGACGGGATGAGCAGTACTTC
NA,TRBD1,TRBV4-1,TRBJ1-2,CASSRDSNYGYTF,TGCGCCAGCAGTCGGGACAGTAACTATGGCTACACCTTC
NA,NA,TRBV19,TRBJ1-4,CASTSVGATNEKLFF,TGTGCCAGTACGTCAGTGGGGGCGACTAATGAAAAACTGTTTTTT
NA,TRBD1,TRBV9,TRBJ1-2,CASSGRQGLANYGYTF,TGTGCCAGCAGCGGTAGACAGGGGTTAGCTAACTATGGCTACACCTTC
NA,TRBD1,TRBV15,TRBJ2-5,CATSRDRIKVGQQETQYF,TGTGCCACCAGCAGAGATCGTATAAAGGTGGGACAGCAAGAGACCCAGTACTTC
NA,NA,TRBV21-1,TRBJ1-3,CASGTGSGNTIYF,TGTGCCAGCGGTACGGGGTCTGGAAACACCATATATTTT
NA,NA,TRBV11-2,TRBJ2-3,CASSLEYGGRSVQYF,TGTGCCAGCAGCTTAGAGTACGGAGGGAGGTCGGTGCAGTATTTT
NA,TRBD1,TRBV29-1,TRBJ1-3,CSAGEGQVIAGNTIYF,TGCAGCGCCGGAGAGGGACAGGTGATAGCTGGAAACACCATATATTTT
NA,TRBD2,TRBV10-1,TRBJ2-1,CASSEYPGRAGDEQFF,TGCGCCAGCAGTGAGTATCCCGGGAGGGCCGGGGATGAGCAGTTCTTC
NA,TRBD1,TRBV3-1/TRBV3-2,TRBJ2-3,CASSRAGGKDTQYF,TGTGCCAGCAGCCGGGCAGGGGGAAAGGATACGCAGTATTTT
NA,NA,TRBV10-3,TRBJ2-2,CAISNRVNTGELFF,TGTGCCATCAGTAACCGGGTTAACACCGGGGAGCTGTTTTTT
NA,TRBD1,TRBV19,TRBJ2-5,CASRAGTAQETQYF,TGTGCCAGTAGGGCAGGGACAGCTCAAGAGACCCAGTACTTC
NA,NA,TRBV6-6,TRBJ2-1,CASSYSSGPAVF,TGTGCCAGCAGTTACTCGAGCGGCCCAGCCGTCTTC
NA,TRBD1,TRBV11-2,TRBJ1-5,CASSRTGAGGGQPQHF,TGTGCCAGCAGCCGAACCGGGGCAGGGGGCGGTCAGCCCCAGCATTTT
NA,TRBD2,TRBV10-3,TRBJ2-1,CAITGVTGGVEQFF,TGTGCCATCACCGGGGTGACGGGAGGGGTTGAGCAGTTCTTC
NA,NA,TRBV18,TRBJ1-1,CASSPGTNGFNTEAFF,TGTGCCAGCTCTCCCGGGACAAACGGATTCAACACTGAAGCTTTCTTT
NA,TRBD1,TRBV5-6,TRBJ2-7,CASSLDQGAYEQYF,TGTGCCAGCAGCTTGGACCAGGGGGCCTACGAGCAGTACTTC
few,TRBD1,TRBV6-5,TRBJ1-4,CASSPGGVANEKLFF,TGTGCCAGCAGTCCAGGGGGCGTAGCTAATGAAAAACTGTTTTTT
once,NA,TRBV11-2,TRBJ1-5,CASSLSGGREQPQHF,TGTGCCAGCAGCTTATCGGGGGGGCGGGAGCAGCCCCAGCATTTT
NA,NA,TRBV11-1,TRBJ2-5,CASSLLSPRTQTQYF,TGTGCCAGCAGCTTACTAAGCCCCCGCACTCAGACCCAGTACTTC
NA,TRBD1,TRBV7-9,TRBJ1-4,CASRQADRGEKLFF,TGTGCCAGCAGGCAAGCGGACAGGGGAGAAAAACTGTTTTTT
NA,NA,TRBV11-3,TRBJ2-3,CASSSGGADTQYF,TGTGCCAGCAGCTCCGGTGGAGCAGATACGCAGTATTTT
NA,NA,TRBV6-2/TRBV6-3,TRBJ2-7,CASSPGASRGQYF,TGTGCCAGCAGCCCTGGCGCTTCTAGGGGGCAGTACTTC
NA,NA,TRBV6-1,TRBJ2-3,CASSDVGGRRTDTQYF,TGTGCCAGCAGTGATGTTGGGGGGAGAAGGACAGATACGCAGTATTTT
NA,TRBD2,TRBV5-1,TRBJ2-3,CASSGRLRPRLAGTDTQYF,TGCGCCAGCAGCGGACGCTTGCGTCCCAGACTAGCGGGCACAGATACGCAGTATTTT
NA,TRBD1,TRBV19,TRBJ1-5,CASSILGQGKQPQHF,TGTGCCAGTAGTATCCTGGGACAGGGGAAGCAGCCCCAGCATTTT
NA,NA,TRBV30,TRBJ1-2,CAWSVTGSGYTF,TGTGCCTGGAGTGTTACGGGAAGTGGCTACACCTTC
NA,TRBD1,TRBV11-3,TRBJ2-7,CASSSGQGKQYF,TGTGCCAGCAGCTCGGGACAGGGGAAGCAGTACTTC
NA,TRBD2,TRBV24-1,TRBJ2-1,CATSAWGGTYNEQFF,TGTGCCACCAGTGCATGGGGGGGTACCTACAATGAGCAGTTCTTC
NA,TRBD2,TRBV28,TRBJ2-7,CASSRTGTSGYEQYF,TGTGCCAGCAGTAGAACCGGGACTAGCGGCTACGAGCAGTACTTC
NA,TRBD2,TRBV11-2,TRBJ2-1,CASSQGLAGGQFF,TGTGCCAGCAGCCAGGGACTAGCGGGAGGGCAGTTCTTC
few,TRBD1,TRBV30,TRBJ1-1,CAWSVNRGTEAFF,TGTGCCTGGAGTGTAAACAGGGGAACTGAAGCTTTCTTT
NA,TRBD1,TRBV5-1,TRBJ2-3,CASSSSQGSGTDTQYF,TGCGCCAGCAGCTCGTCACAGGGGTCAGGCACAGATACGCAGTATTTT
NA,NA,TRBV18,TRBJ1-1,CASSPLQANTEAFF,TGTGCCAGCTCACCCCTACAGGCGAACACTGAAGCTTTCTTT
NA,TRBD1,TRBV7-9,TRBJ2-1,CASSLGRGRGRALYNEQFF,TGTGCCAGCAGCTTAGGGCGTGGTAGGGGGCGAGCGCTCTACAATGAGCAGTTCTTC
NA,TRBD2,TRBV7-6,TRBJ2-5,CASSLESPTSLQETQYF,TGTGCCAGCAGCTTAGAATCCCCGACTAGCCTCCAAGAGACCCAGTACTTC
NA,TRBD1,TRBV18,TRBJ2-2,CASSPLDREQDGELFF,TGTGCCAGCTCACCCCTCGACAGGGAGCAAGACGGGGAGCTGTTTTTT
NA,TRBD1,TRBV14,TRBJ1-6,CASSHFDGQGNSPLHF,TGTGCCAGCAGCCACTTCGACGGACAGGGGAATTCACCCCTCCACTTT
NA,NA,TRBV5-4,TRBJ1-6,CASSLAPVNSPLHF,TGTGCCAGCAGCTTGGCACCGGTCAATTCACCCCTCCACTTT
NA,TRBD1,TRBV10-3,TRBJ1-4,CAISETGGNEKLFF,TGTGCCATCAGTGAGACAGGGGGTAATGAAAAACTGTTTTTT
NA,NA,TRBV2,TRBJ1-2,CASSEGARRNYGYTF,TGTGCCAGCAGTGAAGGCGCTCGCAGGAACTATGGCTACACCTTC
once,NA,TRBV11-2,TRBJ1-1,CASSLQGGEAFF,TGTGCCAGCAGCTTACAGGGCGGTGAAGCTTTCTTT